Listed here are 27 T cell receptor beta chains from one sample, sequenced in a study of blood T cell repertoires in COVID-19. Clones were read by immunoSEQ multiplex PCR, and TCRdb kept only the in-frame ones, dropping some. The sample yields roughly 200,000 clones, approximately 90% seen once. Specimen: peripheral blood. Every receptor here comes from a woman in her thirties with active or convalescent COVID-19.

J is TRBJ1-2 and V is TRBV10-2; D ambiguous. Germline loops: CDR1 WSHSY, CDR2 SAAADI. This CDR3 region has 12 residues. Trimming left V 3 bases short and J 1 base short, with 3 bases between. The CDR3 nucleotides are TGCGCCAGCAGTGACAGTAACTATGGCTACACCTTC. Its protein is CASSDSNYGYTF.

This clone was counted a few times. The gene calls are TRBV27 and TRBJ2-7; D is perhaps TRBD2 (6 bases). The CDR3 length is 14 residues. The V and J ends lost 1 base and 3 bases respectively, with 10 bases between them. Germline V gene data show CDR1 as MNHEY and CDR2 as SMNVEV (reference sequence). CDR3 bases: TGTGCCAGCAGTTTATTTAGCGGCCACTACGAGCAGTACTTC. It specifies CASSLFSGHYEQYF.

The chain employs TRBV3-1 (or the pseudogene TRBV3-2) and TRBJ2-5; 7 bases agree with TRBD1. CDR1 is LGHDT and CDR2 is YNNKEL in the germline V gene (reference sequence). This CDR3 has 16 amino acids. The ends lost 4 bases at V and 1 base at J; junction bases unmatched: 9. The CDR3 protein is CASSPGQRLLQETQYF. The CDR3 DNA follows: TGTGCCAGCAGCCCGGGACAGCGCCTACTCCAAGAGACCCAGTACTTC.

This sequence joins TRBV6-1 and TRBJ2-1; a possible D gene is TRBD2 (5 bases). The CDR3 is 13 residues long. V dropped 0 bases and J dropped 9 bases, with 9 bases sitting between them. CDR1 and CDR2 (germline): MNHNS, SASEGT. This chain's CDR3 is CASSEAGGGEQFF. Written as DNA, the CDR3 is TGTGCCAGCAGTGAAGCAGGAGGCGGTGAGCAGTTCTTC.

This clone has more than one count but fewer than ten. The rearrangement uses TRBV19 and TRBJ1-4; D is undetermined. The length of the CDR3 is 13 residues. From germline, CDR1 is LNHDA and CDR2 SQIVND (reference sequence). Trimming shortened V by 5 bases and J by 8 bases, and 12 bases separated the two germline ends. CDR3 nucleotide sequence: TGTGCCAGTAGTCGGTCAGGAGGGGAAAAACTGTTTTTT. Amino acids: CASSRSGGEKLFF.

This rearrangement joins TRBV7-2 to TRBJ2-6, with TRBD1 identical over 10 bases. The trim removed 5 bases at V and 2 bases at J, leaving 9 bases unmatched. The CDR3 is made up of 18 amino acids. The V gene's germline CDR1 is SGHTA and CDR2 FQGNSA. In nucleotides, the CDR3 is TGTGCCAGCAGCGTCTTCCGGGACAGGGGCACTGGGGCCAACGTCCTGACTTTC. As protein: CASSVFRDRGTGANVLTF. The full variable domain, completed using reference TRBV7-2 and TRBJ2-6, is GAGVSQSPSNKVTEKGKDVELRCDPISGHTALYWYRQSLGQGLEFLIYFQGNSAPDKSGLPSDRFSAERTGGSVSTLTIQRTQQEDSAVYLCASSVFRDRGTGANVLTFGAGSRLTVL.

This clone has a single count. V usage is TRBV24-1 and J usage is TRBJ2-2, with D possibly being TRBD2 (5 bases). V lost 0 bases and J lost 7, with 11 bases in between. Germline CDR1 reads KGHDR; CDR2 reads SFDVKD. CDR3 length equals 15 residues. The CDR3 sequence is CATSDLPATIGELFF. CDR3 DNA: TGTGCCACCAGTGATTTGCCGGCGACTATCGGGGAGCTGTTTTTT.

The chain couples TRBV6-5 to TRBJ1-5, with 9 bases that match TRBD1. Trimming cost V 4 bases and J 3 bases; bases outside gene matches: 4. CDR3 length equals 15 residues. Germline V gene lookup returns CDR1 MNHEY and CDR2 SVGAGI. The CDR3 is CASSSDRGNNQPQHF. CDR3 bases: TGTGCCAGCAGTTCCGACAGGGGGAACAATCAGCCCCAGCATTTT.

The chain uses TRBV5-1 and TRBJ1-1; 7 positions match TRBD1. Germline loops: CDR1 SGHRS, CDR2 YFSETQ. Germline trimming cut 4 bases from V and 0 bases from J; bases unmatched to any gene: 6. This CDR3 has 15 residues. The CDR3 region is CASSPGTGVNTEAFF. The CDR3 DNA follows: TGCGCCAGCAGCCCGGGAACAGGGGTGAACACTGAAGCTTTCTTT.

The rearrangement joins TRBV5-1 to TRBJ1-4; 8 bases map to TRBD1. The J segment lost 5 bases and the V segment lost 4 bases, leaving 7 bases of the junction unmatched. CDR1 is SGHRS, CDR2 YFSETQ, per germline. CDR3 length equals 15 residues. The CDR3 DNA reads TGCGCCAGCAGCCCGCCAGGGGGCCCGAATGAAAAACTGTTTTTT. As protein: CASSPPGGPNEKLFF.

The V gene is TRBV11-3, the J gene TRBJ1-5, with 7 bases aligning to TRBD1. Looked up from germline, CDR1 is SGHNT and CDR2 is YENEEA. This CDR3 contains 17 residues. The V segment lost 1 base and the J segment 6 bases; nucleotides outside the gene matches: 12. CDR3 coding DNA: TGTGCCAGCAGCTTAGCCGCGGAACAGGGGAGCGGTCAGCCCCAGCATTTT. Translation: CASSLAAEQGSGQPQHF.

This rearrangement joins TRBV11-3 to TRBJ1-4; weak D call: TRBD1 (6 bases). This CDR3 spans 15 amino acids. Germline CDR1 reads SGHNT; CDR2 reads YENEEA. The germline V and J ends were trimmed by 6 bases and 0 bases, with 11 bases remaining between them. CDR3 coding DNA: TGTGCCAGCAGTATTCGACAGGCAACTAATGAAAAACTGTTTTTT. Encoded protein: CASSIRQATNEKLFF.

The chain employs TRBV14 and TRBJ2-1; D is uncertain. The CDR3 covers 15 residues. Trimming left V 5 bases short and J 0 bases short, with 11 bases between. The germline gives CDR1 SGHDN, CDR2 FVKESK. CDR3 amino acids: CASSAYSSSYNEQFF. CDR3 bases: TGTGCCAGCAGCGCCTATTCCTCCTCCTACAATGAGCAGTTCTTC.

The chain combines TRBV6-6 with TRBJ1-1; D may be TRBD1 (5 bases). Germline CDR1 and CDR2: MNHNY and SVGAGI (reference sequence). The CDR3 consists of 14 residues. V was trimmed by 2 bases and J by 4 bases, leaving 11 bases between them. CDR3 nucleotides: TGTGCCAGCAGTTACGGTCAAAGGGGCACTGAAGCTTTCTTT. Its translation: CASSYGQRGTEAFF.

CDR3 nucleotides: TGTGCCTGGAGTCCTTTGTCTTACGGGACAGGTAACGAAAAACTGTTTTTT. This sequence encodes CAWSPLSYGTGNEKLFF. The chain carries TRBV30 and TRBJ1-4, with TRBD1 identical over 8 bases. The CDR3 loop spans 17 amino acids. CDR1 and CDR2 (germline): GTSNPN, SVGIG (reference sequence). J gave up 8 bases and V 2 bases, and 16 bases lay outside the gene matches.

V and J are TRBV29-1 and TRBJ2-1; 7 nucleotides match TRBD1. The germline V gene encodes CDR1 SQVTM and CDR2 ANQGSEA. V gave up 7 bases and J gave up 3 bases; unmatched junction bases: 9. The length of the CDR3 is 14 residues. In DNA, the CDR3 is TGCAGCGCGGACGCAGGGGGTGACTACAATGAGCAGTTCTTC. As protein: CSADAGGDYNEQFF.

V and J are TRBV11-3 and TRBJ2-3, with D maybe TRBD1 (5 bases). The germline V gene encodes CDR1 SGHNT and CDR2 YENEEA. V shed 6 bases and J shed 3 bases, with 7 bases lying between them. The CDR3 spans 12 residues. In nucleotides, the CDR3 is TGTGCCAGCAGAGGGGCAACAGATACGCAGTATTTT. The encoded protein is CASRGATDTQYF.

This chain links TRBV29-1 with TRBJ2-7; 8 bases line up with TRBD1. CDR3 size: 12 residues. Per germline, CDR1 SQVTM and CDR2 ANQGSEA. CDR3 DNA: TGCAGTGCTCTGGACAGGGTCTCCGAGCAGTACTTC. Protein product: CSALDRVSEQYF.

This chain uses TRBV5-5 with TRBJ1-1; no clear D. The CDR3 is 14 amino acids. Germline loops: CDR1 SGHKS, CDR2 YYEKEE (reference sequence). V lost 0 bases and J 5 bases, leaving 11 bases between the germline ends. CDR3 DNA: TGTGCCAGCAGCTTGGTTTTTCGGGGAACTGAAGCTTTCTTT. Translated: CASSLVFRGTEAFF.

The CDR3 DNA sequence: TGCGCCAGCAGTAGAATAGCGGGCACAGATACGCAGTATTTT. Its translation is CASSRIAGTDTQYF. The genes are TRBV10-1 and TRBJ2-3, with TRBD2 as a possible D gene (6 bases). The CDR3 is 14 residues long. V was pared by 5 bases and J by 1 base, with 10 bases between. The germline V gene has CDR1 WNHNN and CDR2 SYGVQD (reference sequence).

This sequence joins TRBV3-1 (or the pseudogene TRBV3-2) and TRBJ1-1; D perhaps matches TRBD1 (5 bases). V was clipped by 4 bases and J by 0 bases, with 9 bases between them. The CDR3 sequence is 14 residues long. Germline V gene sequence: CDR1 LGHDT, CDR2 YNNKEL (reference sequence). Written as DNA, the CDR3 is TGTGCCAGCAGCCTCAGGGAGGTGAACACTGAAGCTTTCTTT. Amino acids: CASSLREVNTEAFF.

The V and J genes are TRBV29-1 and TRBJ2-3; 10 nucleotides match TRBD2. Germline trimming cut 7 bases from V and 2 bases from J; bases unmatched to any gene: 3. CDR1 is SQVTM, CDR2 ANQGSEA, per germline. The length of the CDR3 is 13 residues. The CDR3 spells CSGAGGNTDTQYF. In nucleotides, the CDR3 is TGCAGCGGAGCGGGAGGGAACACAGATACGCAGTATTTT.

This chain joins TRBV12-3 or TRBV12-4 and TRBJ2-7; D is possibly TRBD1 (6 bases). Trimming removed 6 bases from V and 9 bases from J, with 15 bases in between. CDR3 length equals 12 residues. CDR3 residues: CASSPDRIGQYF. CDR3 nucleotides: TGTGCCAGCAGCCCAGACAGGATCGGGCAGTACTTC.

The chain carries TRBV5-1 and TRBJ1-2; the match to TRBD1 covers 9 bases. V was clipped by 7 bases and J by 4 bases; unmatched bases: 8. CDR1 is SGHRS, CDR2 YFSETQ, per germline. This CDR3 is built from 14 residues. CDR3 coding DNA: TGCGCCAGCTCTCCGGGACAGGGATCCTATGGCTACACCTTC. This sequence encodes CASSPGQGSYGYTF. Combining the CDR3 with reference TRBV5-1 and TRBJ1-2 gives the whole variable domain KAGVTQTPRYLIKTRGQQVTLSCSPISGHRSVSWYQQTPGQGLQFLFEYFSETQRNKGNFPGRFSGRQFSNSRSEMNVSTLELGDSALYLCASSPGQGSYGYTFGSGTRLTVV.

The CDR3 region is CASSGRTSGRGSEQFF. The CDR3, as DNA: TGCGCCAGCAGCGGGAGGACTAGCGGGAGGGGTAGCGAGCAGTTCTTC. V and J are TRBV5-1 and TRBJ2-1; 15 nucleotides match TRBD2. Germline V lookup: CDR1 SGHRS, CDR2 YFSETQ. The length of the CDR3 is 16 residues. Trimming took 4 bases from V and 10 from J; bases not matched to a gene: 9.

This rearrangement joins TRBV3-1 (or the pseudogene TRBV3-2) to TRBJ1-1, with unresolved D. V lost 7 bases, J lost 4 bases, and 10 bases lay in between. The germline V gene encodes CDR1 LGHDT and CDR2 YNNKEL (reference sequence). The CDR3 has 12 residues. The CDR3 nucleotides read TGTGCCAGCACCTCCCCGCGCACTGAAGCTTTCTTT. Translated, it gives CASTSPRTEAFF.

The rearrangement joins TRBV24-1 to TRBJ1-2; D ambiguous. V dropped 10 bases and J dropped 0 bases, with 11 bases sitting between them. This CDR3 has 13 residues. Germline values: CDR1 KGHDR, CDR2 SFDVKD. The CDR3 here is CATSPRTNYGYTF. CDR3 nucleotide sequence: TGTGCCACTAGCCCAAGGACTAACTATGGCTACACCTTC.